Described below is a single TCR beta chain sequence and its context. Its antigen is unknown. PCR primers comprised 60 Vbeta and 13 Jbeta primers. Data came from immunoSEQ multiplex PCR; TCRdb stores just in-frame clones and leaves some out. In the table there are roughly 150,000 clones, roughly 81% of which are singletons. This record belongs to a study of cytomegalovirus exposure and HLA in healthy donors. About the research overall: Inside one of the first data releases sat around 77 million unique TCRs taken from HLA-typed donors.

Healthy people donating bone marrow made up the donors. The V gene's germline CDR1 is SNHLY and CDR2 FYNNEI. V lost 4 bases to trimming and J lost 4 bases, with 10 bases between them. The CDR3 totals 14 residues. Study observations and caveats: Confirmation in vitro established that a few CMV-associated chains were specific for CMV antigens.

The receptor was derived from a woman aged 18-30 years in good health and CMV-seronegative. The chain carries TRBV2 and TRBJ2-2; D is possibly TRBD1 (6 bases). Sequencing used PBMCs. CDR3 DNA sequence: TGTGCCAGCAGTGGGACAGCGATCACCGGGGAGCTGTTTTTT. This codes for CASSGTAITGELFF.